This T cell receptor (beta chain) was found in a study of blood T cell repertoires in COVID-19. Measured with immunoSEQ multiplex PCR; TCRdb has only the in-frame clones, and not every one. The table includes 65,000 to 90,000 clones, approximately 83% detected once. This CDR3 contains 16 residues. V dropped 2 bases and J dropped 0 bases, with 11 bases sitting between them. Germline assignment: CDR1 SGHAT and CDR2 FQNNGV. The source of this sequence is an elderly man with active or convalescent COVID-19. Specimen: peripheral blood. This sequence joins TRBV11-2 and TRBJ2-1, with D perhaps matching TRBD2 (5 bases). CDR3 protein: CASSLIRRVSYNEQFF. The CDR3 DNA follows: TGTGCCAGCAGCTTAATCAGGCGGGTCTCCTACAATGAGCAGTTCTTC.